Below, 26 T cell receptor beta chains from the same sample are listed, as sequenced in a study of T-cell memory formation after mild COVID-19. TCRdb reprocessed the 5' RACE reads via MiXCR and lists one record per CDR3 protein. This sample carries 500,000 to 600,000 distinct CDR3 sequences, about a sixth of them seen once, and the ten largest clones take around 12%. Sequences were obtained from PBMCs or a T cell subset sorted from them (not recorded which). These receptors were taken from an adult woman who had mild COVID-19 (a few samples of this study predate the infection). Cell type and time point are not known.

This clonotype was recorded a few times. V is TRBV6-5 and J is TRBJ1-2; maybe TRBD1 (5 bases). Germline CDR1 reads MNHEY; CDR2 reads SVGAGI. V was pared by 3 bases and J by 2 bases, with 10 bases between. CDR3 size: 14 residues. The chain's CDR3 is CASSYTTENYGYTF. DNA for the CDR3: TGTGCCAGCAGTTATACGACAGAGAACTATGGCTACACCTTC.

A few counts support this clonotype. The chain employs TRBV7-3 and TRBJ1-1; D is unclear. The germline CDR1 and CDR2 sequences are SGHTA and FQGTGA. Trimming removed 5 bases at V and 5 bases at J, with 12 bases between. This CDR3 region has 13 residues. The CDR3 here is CASSRSSRTEAFF. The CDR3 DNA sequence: TGTGCCAGCAGCCGCAGCAGTCGGACTGAAGCTTTCTTT.

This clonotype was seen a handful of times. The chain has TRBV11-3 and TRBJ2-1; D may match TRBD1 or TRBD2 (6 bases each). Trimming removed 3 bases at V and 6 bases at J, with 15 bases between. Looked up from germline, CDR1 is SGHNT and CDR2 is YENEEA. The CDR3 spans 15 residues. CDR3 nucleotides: TGTGCCAGCAGCTTGAAGGGGGGCAGCGTCAATGAGCAGTTCTTC. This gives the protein CASSLKGGSVNEQFF.

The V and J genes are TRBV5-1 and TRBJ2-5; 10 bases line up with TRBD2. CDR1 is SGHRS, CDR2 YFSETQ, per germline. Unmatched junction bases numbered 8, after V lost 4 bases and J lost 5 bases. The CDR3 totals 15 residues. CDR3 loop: CASSPVLAGEETQYF. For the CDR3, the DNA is TGCGCCAGCAGCCCCGTTCTAGCGGGGGAGGAGACCCAGTACTTC.

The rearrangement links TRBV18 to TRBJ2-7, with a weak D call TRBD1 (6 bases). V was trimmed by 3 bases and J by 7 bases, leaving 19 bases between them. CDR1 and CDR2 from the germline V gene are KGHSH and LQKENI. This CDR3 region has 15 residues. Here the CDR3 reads CASSPTQGSGGEQYF. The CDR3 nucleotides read TGTGCCAGCTCACCGACACAGGGTTCGGGCGGAGAGCAGTACTTC.

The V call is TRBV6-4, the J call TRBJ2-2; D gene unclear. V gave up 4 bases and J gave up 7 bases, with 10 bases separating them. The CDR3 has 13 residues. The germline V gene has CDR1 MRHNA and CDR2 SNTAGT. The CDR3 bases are TGTGCCAGCAGTGTACGGACGAACGGGGAGCTGTTTTTT. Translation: CASSVRTNGELFF.

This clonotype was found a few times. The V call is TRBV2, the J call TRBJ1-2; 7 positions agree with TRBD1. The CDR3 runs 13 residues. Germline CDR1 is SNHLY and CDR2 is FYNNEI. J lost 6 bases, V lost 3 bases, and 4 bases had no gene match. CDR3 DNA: TGTGCCAGCAGTGAGGCGACAGGGAATGGCTACACCTTC. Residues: CASSEATGNGYTF.

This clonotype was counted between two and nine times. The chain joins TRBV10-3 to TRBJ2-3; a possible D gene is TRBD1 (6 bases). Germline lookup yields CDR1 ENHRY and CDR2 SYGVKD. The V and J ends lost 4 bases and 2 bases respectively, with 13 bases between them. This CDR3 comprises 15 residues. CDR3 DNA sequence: TGTGCCATCAGTGTAGGGGGAGCCTCCACAGATACGCAGTATTTT. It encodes CAISVGGASTDTQYF.

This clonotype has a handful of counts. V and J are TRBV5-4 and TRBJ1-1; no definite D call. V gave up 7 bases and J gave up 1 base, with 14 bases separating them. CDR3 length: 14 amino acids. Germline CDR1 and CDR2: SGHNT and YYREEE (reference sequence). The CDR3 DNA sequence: TGTGCCAGCGGTCGGACCCCAGAGAACACTGAAGCTTTCTTT. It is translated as CASGRTPENTEAFF.

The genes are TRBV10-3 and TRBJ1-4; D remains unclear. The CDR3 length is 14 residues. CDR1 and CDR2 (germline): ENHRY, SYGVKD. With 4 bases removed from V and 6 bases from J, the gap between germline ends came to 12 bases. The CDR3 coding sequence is TGTGCCATCAGTGTTTCACGGTGGGATGAAAAACTGTTTTTT. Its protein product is CAISVSRWDEKLFF.

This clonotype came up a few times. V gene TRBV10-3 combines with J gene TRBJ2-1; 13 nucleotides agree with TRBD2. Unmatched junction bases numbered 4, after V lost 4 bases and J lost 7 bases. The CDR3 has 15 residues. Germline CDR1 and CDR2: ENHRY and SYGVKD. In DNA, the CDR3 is TGTGCCATCAGTGCAGGGACTAGCGGGATGAATGAGCAGTTCTTC. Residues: CAISAGTSGMNEQFF.

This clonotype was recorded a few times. CDR3 bases: TGCAGCGCCGAGGGGGGAGGTAGGCTGAACACTGAAGCTTTCTTT. This codes for CSAEGGGRLNTEAFF. The V and J genes are TRBV29-1 and TRBJ1-1; tentatively, D is TRBD1 (6 bases). Germline CDR1 SQVTM, CDR2 ANQGSEA. The CDR3 runs to 15 residues. Trimming took 7 bases from V and 0 from J, leaving 18 bases between them.

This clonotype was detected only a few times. CDR3: CASRKSTGELFF. CDR3 DNA: TGTGCCAGTAGAAAGAGCACCGGGGAGCTGTTTTTT. The chain couples TRBV19 to TRBJ2-2; D is unresolved. In germline, CDR1 is LNHDA, CDR2 SQIVND (reference sequence). The CDR3 extends over 12 amino acids. Trimming removed 6 bases at V and 4 bases at J, with 6 bases between.

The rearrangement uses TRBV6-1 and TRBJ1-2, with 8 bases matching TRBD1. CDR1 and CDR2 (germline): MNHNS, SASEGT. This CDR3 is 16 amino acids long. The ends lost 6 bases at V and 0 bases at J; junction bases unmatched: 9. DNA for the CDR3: TGTGCCAGCAGAGGGACAGGCCTGGATACTAACTATGGCTACACCTTC. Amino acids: CASRGTGLDTNYGYTF.

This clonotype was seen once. The CDR3 DNA reads TGTGCCAGCAGCTTGGCCAGGACTAGCGATGAGCAGTTCTTC. Encoded protein: CASSLARTSDEQFF. The chain links TRBV5-5 to TRBJ2-1, with TRBD2 identical over 9 bases. CDR3 size: 14 residues. V was pared by 0 bases and J by 8 bases, with 3 bases of the junction left unmatched. Germline values: CDR1 SGHKS, CDR2 YYEKEE (reference sequence).

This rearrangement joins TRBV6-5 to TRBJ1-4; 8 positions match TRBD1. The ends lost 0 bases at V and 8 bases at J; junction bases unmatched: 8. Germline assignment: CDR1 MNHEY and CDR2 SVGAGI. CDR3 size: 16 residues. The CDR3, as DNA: TGTGCCAGCAGTTACTCGAGAGGGACAGGAGGGGAAAAACTGTTTTTT. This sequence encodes CASSYSRGTGGEKLFF.

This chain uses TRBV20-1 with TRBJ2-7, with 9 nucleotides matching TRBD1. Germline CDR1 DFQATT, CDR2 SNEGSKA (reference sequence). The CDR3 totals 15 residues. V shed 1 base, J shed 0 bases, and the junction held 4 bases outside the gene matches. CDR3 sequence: CSARVGQGSSYEQYF. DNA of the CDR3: TGCAGTGCTAGAGTGGGACAGGGTAGCTCCTACGAGCAGTACTTC.

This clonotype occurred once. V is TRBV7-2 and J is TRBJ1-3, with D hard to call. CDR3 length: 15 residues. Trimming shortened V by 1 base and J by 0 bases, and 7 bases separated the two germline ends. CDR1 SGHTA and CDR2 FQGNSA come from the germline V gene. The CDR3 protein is CASSLVSNSGNTIYF. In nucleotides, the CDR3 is TGTGCCAGCAGCTTAGTATCTAACTCTGGAAACACCATATATTTT. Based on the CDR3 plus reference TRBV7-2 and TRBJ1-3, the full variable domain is GAGVSQSPSNKVTEKGKDVELRCDPISGHTALYWYRQSLGQGLEFLIYFQGNSAPDKSGLPSDRFSAERTGGSVSTLTIQRTQQEDSAVYLCASSLVSNSGNTIYFGEGSWLTVV.

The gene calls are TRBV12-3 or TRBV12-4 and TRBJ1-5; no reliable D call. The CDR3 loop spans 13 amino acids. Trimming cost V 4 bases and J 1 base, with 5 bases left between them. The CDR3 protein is CASSYSSNQPQHF. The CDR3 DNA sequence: TGTGCCAGCAGTTACTCGAGCAATCAGCCCCAGCATTTT.

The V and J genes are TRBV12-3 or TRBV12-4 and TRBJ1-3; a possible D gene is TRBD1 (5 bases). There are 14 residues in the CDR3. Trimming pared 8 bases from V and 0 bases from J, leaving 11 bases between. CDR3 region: CASGVGVSGNTIYF. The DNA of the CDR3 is TGTGCCAGCGGAGTAGGGGTCTCTGGAAACACCATATATTTT.

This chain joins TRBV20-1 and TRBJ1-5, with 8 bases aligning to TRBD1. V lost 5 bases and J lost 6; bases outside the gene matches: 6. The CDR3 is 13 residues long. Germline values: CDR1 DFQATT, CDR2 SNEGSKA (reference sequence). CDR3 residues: CSALQGAGQPQHF. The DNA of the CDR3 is TGCAGTGCTCTGCAGGGGGCAGGTCAGCCCCAGCATTTT.

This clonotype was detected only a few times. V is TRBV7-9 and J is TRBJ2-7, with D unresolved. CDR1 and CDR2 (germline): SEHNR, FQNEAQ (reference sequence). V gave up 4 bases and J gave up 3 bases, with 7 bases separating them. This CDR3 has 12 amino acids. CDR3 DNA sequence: TGTGCCAGCAGCTGGGGAATCTACGAGCAGTACTTC. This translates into CASSWGIYEQYF.

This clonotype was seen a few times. The CDR3 spells CASSYHREVAEQYF. CDR3 nucleotides: TGTGCCAGCAGTTACCACAGGGAGGTGGCTGAGCAGTACTTC. J is TRBJ2-7 and V is TRBV6-5, with D perhaps assigned TRBD1 or TRBD2 (6 bases each). Germline CDR1 reads MNHEY; CDR2 reads SVGAGI. The CDR3 contains 14 residues. V lost 2 bases and J 7 bases, leaving 15 bases between the germline ends.

The CDR3: CAWSRDSDQPQHF. The CDR3 nucleotides are TGTGCCTGGTCCCGGGACAGTGATCAGCCCCAGCATTTT. The chain uses TRBV30 and TRBJ1-5; 7 bases line up with TRBD1. With 5 bases clipped from V and 5 bases from J, the junction kept 6 bases outside the gene matches. This CDR3 has 13 amino acids. Germline CDR1 GTSNPN, CDR2 SVGIG (reference sequence).

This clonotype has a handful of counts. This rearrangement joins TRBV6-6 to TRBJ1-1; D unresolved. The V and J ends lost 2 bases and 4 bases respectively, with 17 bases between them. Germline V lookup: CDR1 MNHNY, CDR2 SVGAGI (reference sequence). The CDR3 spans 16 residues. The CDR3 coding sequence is TGTGCCAGCAGTTACGTCGACACCGGTCGACCCACTGAAGCTTTCTTT. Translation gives CASSYVDTGRPTEAFF.

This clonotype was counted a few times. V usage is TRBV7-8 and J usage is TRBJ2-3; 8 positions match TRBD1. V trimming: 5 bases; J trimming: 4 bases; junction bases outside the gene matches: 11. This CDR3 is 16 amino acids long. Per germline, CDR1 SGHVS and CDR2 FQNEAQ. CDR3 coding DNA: TGTGCCAGCAGCGGACGGACAGGGTCGAGTGCAGATACGCAGTATTTT. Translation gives CASSGRTGSSADTQYF.